This T cell receptor beta chain derives from a study of blood T cells in healthy people across ages. A second roughly 6 to 12 cycle PCR used barcoded and J-beta primers. TCRdb reprocessed the 5' RACE reads with MiXCR, giving one entry per CDR3 protein. This sample has over a million distinct CDR3 sequences, with around 59% found just once. The junction had 3 bases not matched to a gene; V was cut back by 5 bases and J by 3 bases. This CDR3 contains 14 residues. The clonotype comes from a young man in good health. The sample was blood. This chain connects TRBV12-3 or TRBV12-4 to TRBJ2-7, with 11 bases aligning to TRBD1. CDR3 nucleotide sequence: TGTGCCAGCAGTGGGGACAGGGGGGTCTACGAGCAGTACTTC. Translating gives CASSGDRGVYEQYF.